In its sample, the clone carrying this T cell receptor (beta chain) was seen a few times. TCRdb fed the RT-PCR reads into MiXCR, producing one record per CDR3 protein. The sample lists fewer than 600,000 distinct CDR3 sequences, 6.5% to 8% occurring once. This sample was taken from a study of response to subunit inactivated influenza vaccine. The TCR originated in a man between 45 and 75 years old who received an inactivated influenza vaccine. Sequenced material: PBMCs from blood, taken 23 months after vaccination.

The CDR3 spells CASSWSGAGDTQYF. In DNA, the CDR3 is TGTGCCAGCAGCTGGTCGGGAGCTGGAGATACGCAGTATTTT. The rearrangement links TRBV5-4 to TRBJ2-3, with TRBD2 as a possible D gene (6 bases). The CDR3 sequence is 14 residues long. Trimming stripped 3 bases from V and 5 bases from J, with 13 bases between. The germline CDR1 and CDR2 sequences are SGHNT and YYREEE (reference sequence).